The 16 T cell receptor beta chains given below trace back to one sample, sequenced in a study of response to subunit inactivated influenza vaccine. TCRdb ran MiXCR on the RT-PCR reads and lists one entry per CDR3 protein. The repertoire consists of about 620,000 distinct CDR3 sequences, with roughly 10% occurring once and the leading ten covering around 10%. The data also belong to a second study, concerning T cells expressing NK-cell markers. From that report: Generation of TCR beta cDNA was performed by 5'RACE template switching incorporating UMIs.

The sample consisted of PBMCs from blood, taken on the day of vaccination. These receptor sequences come from a man in his forties or fifties who received an inactivated influenza vaccine.

For this clonotype: Given a much more abundant clone one base away, this may be a read error. The chain combines TRBV10-3 with TRBJ2-1; D unclear. The CDR3 consists of 13 residues. From germline, CDR1 is ENHRY and CDR2 SYGVKD. This CDR3 reads CAISESSYNEPFF. The CDR3 region has the DNA TGTGCCATCAGTGAGTCCAGTTACAATGAGCCGTTCTTC.

This clonotype has just a few counts. The V gene is TRBV13, the J gene TRBJ2-7; 9 bases map to TRBD1. CDR1 PRHDT and CDR2 FYEKMQ come from the germline V gene (reference sequence). After removal of 4 bases from V and 5 bases from J, the junction contained 6 bases not matched to a gene. The CDR3 spans 14 residues. In nucleotides, the CDR3 is TGTGCCAGCAGCTCCCTGGACAGGGGTGACGAGCAGTACTTC. This encodes CASSSLDRGDEQYF.

There are many counts of this clonotype. The rearrangement links TRBV19 to TRBJ2-6; no clear D gene. V gave up 5 bases and J gave up 0 bases, with 5 bases separating them. There are 14 residues in the CDR3. CDR1 and CDR2 (germline): LNHDA, SQIVND (reference sequence). CDR3 sequence reads: CASSAFSGANVLTF. The DNA of the CDR3 is TGTGCCAGTAGTGCATTCTCTGGGGCCAACGTCCTGACTTTC. Drawing the rest from reference TRBV19 and TRBJ2-6, the complete variable domain is DGGITQSPKYLFRKEGQNVTLSCEQNLNHDAMYWYRQDPGQGLRLIYYSQIVNDFQKGDIAEGYSVSREKKESFPLTVTSAQKNPTAFYLCASSAFSGANVLTFGAGSRLTVL.

This clonotype was recorded at least ten times. The gene calls are TRBV12-3 or TRBV12-4 and TRBJ2-2, with unresolved D. There are 12 residues in the CDR3. Trimming removed 6 bases at V and 6 bases at J, with 8 bases between. The CDR3 is CASSFRSGELFF. The CDR3 region has the DNA TGTGCCAGCAGCTTCCGATCCGGGGAGCTGTTTTTT.

This clonotype was counted a few times. The J gene is TRBJ2-7, the V gene TRBV12-3 or TRBV12-4; TRBD1 is a possible D gene (5 bases). V was shortened by 6 bases and J by 2 bases, with 11 bases between the two germline ends. CDR3 length equals 13 residues. The CDR3 region has the DNA TGTGCCAGCAGGAAAGACAGCCCCTACGAGCAGTACTTC. As protein: CASRKDSPYEQYF.

This clonotype was counted only a few times. The V and J genes are TRBV5-1 and TRBJ2-7; D remains ambiguous. The V gene's germline CDR1 is SGHRS and CDR2 YFSETQ. V was cut by 2 bases and J by 0 bases, with 9 bases left in between. The length of the CDR3 is 14 residues. Written as DNA, the CDR3 is TGCGCCAGCAGCTTTTTGGCTAGCTCCTACGAGCAGTACTTC. Its translation is CASSFLASSYEQYF.

The gene calls are TRBV5-6 and TRBJ2-7; the match to TRBD1 covers 11 bases. CDR3 length: 18 amino acids. V was clipped by 1 base and J by 1 base; unmatched bases: 10. Per germline, CDR1 SGHDT and CDR2 YYEEEE. The CDR3 sequence is CASSLPLGQGGMSYEQYF. The CDR3 DNA reads TGTGCCAGCAGCTTGCCTTTGGGACAGGGGGGGATGTCCTACGAGCAGTACTTC.

This clonotype is a singleton in its sample. V usage is TRBV7-2 and J usage is TRBJ2-2; possible D gene TRBD2, 7 bases. CDR3 size: 15 residues. The germline V gene has CDR1 SGHTA and CDR2 FQGNSA. V lost 5 bases, J lost 6 bases, and 16 bases lay in between. The CDR3 region has the DNA TGTGCCAGCAGCCCTCGACTAGCAGGGGCCGGGGAGCTGTTTTTT. This translates into CASSPRLAGAGELFF.

The chain combines TRBV27 with TRBJ2-7; no clear D gene. The CDR3 totals 15 residues. V lost 4 bases to trimming and J lost 2 bases, with 15 bases between them. Germline CDR1 reads MNHEY; CDR2 reads SMNVEV (reference sequence). For the CDR3, the DNA is TGTGCCAGCAGTTCAACAGACCTCCATCCCTACGAGCAGTACTTC. This codes for CASSSTDLHPYEQYF.

V gene TRBV5-4 combines with J gene TRBJ2-2; 8 bases map to TRBD1. Germline CDR1 SGHNT, CDR2 YYREEE (reference sequence). The CDR3 loop spans 16 amino acids. J gave up 6 bases and V 0 bases, and 7 bases lay outside the gene matches. This chain's CDR3 is CASSLGGRGQSGELFF. The CDR3 DNA sequence: TGTGCCAGCAGCTTGGGGGGCAGGGGGCAGTCCGGGGAGCTGTTTTTT.

A few counts support this clonotype. The genes are TRBV4-1 and TRBJ2-3; the match to TRBD2 covers 9 bases. Germline trimming cut 4 bases from V and 0 bases from J; bases unmatched to any gene: 14. Germline CDR1 and CDR2: MGHRA and YSYEKL. This CDR3 region has 19 residues. CDR3 bases: TGCGCCAGCAGCCTCCGAGGGGGGGAACTAGCGGGTAGCACAGATACGCAGTATTTT. It translates to CASSLRGGELAGSTDTQYF.

The chain carries TRBV4-1 and TRBJ2-5; no reliable D call. Germline V gene lookup returns CDR1 MGHRA and CDR2 YSYEKL. Between the trimmed V and J ends, which lost 1 base and 2 bases, there was a span of 14 bases. The CDR3 runs 16 residues. The DNA for the CDR3 is TGCGCCAGCAGCCAAGGGGCTGGGCCTCCGCAAGAGACCCAGTACTTC. This translates into CASSQGAGPPQETQYF.

The V call is TRBV4-2, the J call TRBJ2-2, with 9 bases lining up with TRBD1. This CDR3 has 15 amino acids. CDR1 and CDR2 from the germline V gene are LGHNA and YNFKEQ. V shed 4 bases, J shed 7 bases, and the junction held 7 bases outside the gene matches. CDR3 coding DNA: TGTGCCAGCAGCCCTTCCGGGACAGGGATCGGGGAGCTGTTTTTT. It is translated as CASSPSGTGIGELFF.

CDR3 amino acids: CSVPGQAKYEQYF. CDR3 nucleotide sequence: TGCAGTGTCCCGGGACAGGCGAAATACGAGCAGTACTTC. The chain links TRBV20-1 to TRBJ2-7; 8 bases map to TRBD1. The V segment lost 7 bases and the J segment 4 bases; nucleotides outside the gene matches: 9. Germline CDR1 DFQATT, CDR2 SNEGSKA (reference sequence). The length of the CDR3 is 13 residues.

This clonotype was picked up many times. The chain combines TRBV5-1 with TRBJ2-3; the D gene is possibly TRBD1 (5 bases). Trimming removed 4 bases from V and 0 bases from J, with 12 bases in between. The CDR3 is 15 amino acids. The V gene's germline CDR1 is SGHRS and CDR2 YFSETQ. CDR3 region: CASSPDTVSTDTQYF. CDR3 coding DNA: TGCGCCAGCAGCCCGGACACCGTAAGCACAGATACGCAGTATTTT.

In its sample, this clonotype was seen a few times. The rearrangement joins TRBV18 to TRBJ2-5; D remains unclear. The CDR3 spans 11 residues. CDR1 is KGHSH, CDR2 LQKENI, per germline. The V end was cut by 2 bases, the J end by 14 bases, with 12 bases between. The CDR3 bases are TGTGCCAGCTCACCAACTGAAAAGCTCTACTTC. This sequence encodes CASSPTEKLYF.